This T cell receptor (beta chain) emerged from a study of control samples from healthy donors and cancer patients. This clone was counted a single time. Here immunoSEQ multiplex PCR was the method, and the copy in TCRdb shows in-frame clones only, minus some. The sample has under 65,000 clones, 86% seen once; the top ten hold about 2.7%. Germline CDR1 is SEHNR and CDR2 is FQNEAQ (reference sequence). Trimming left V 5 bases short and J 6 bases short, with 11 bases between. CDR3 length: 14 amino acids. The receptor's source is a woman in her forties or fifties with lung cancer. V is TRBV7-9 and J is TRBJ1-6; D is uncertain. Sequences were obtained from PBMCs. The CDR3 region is CASSARTANSPLHF. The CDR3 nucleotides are TGTGCCAGCAGCGCCCGGACGGCTAATTCACCCCTCCACTTT.